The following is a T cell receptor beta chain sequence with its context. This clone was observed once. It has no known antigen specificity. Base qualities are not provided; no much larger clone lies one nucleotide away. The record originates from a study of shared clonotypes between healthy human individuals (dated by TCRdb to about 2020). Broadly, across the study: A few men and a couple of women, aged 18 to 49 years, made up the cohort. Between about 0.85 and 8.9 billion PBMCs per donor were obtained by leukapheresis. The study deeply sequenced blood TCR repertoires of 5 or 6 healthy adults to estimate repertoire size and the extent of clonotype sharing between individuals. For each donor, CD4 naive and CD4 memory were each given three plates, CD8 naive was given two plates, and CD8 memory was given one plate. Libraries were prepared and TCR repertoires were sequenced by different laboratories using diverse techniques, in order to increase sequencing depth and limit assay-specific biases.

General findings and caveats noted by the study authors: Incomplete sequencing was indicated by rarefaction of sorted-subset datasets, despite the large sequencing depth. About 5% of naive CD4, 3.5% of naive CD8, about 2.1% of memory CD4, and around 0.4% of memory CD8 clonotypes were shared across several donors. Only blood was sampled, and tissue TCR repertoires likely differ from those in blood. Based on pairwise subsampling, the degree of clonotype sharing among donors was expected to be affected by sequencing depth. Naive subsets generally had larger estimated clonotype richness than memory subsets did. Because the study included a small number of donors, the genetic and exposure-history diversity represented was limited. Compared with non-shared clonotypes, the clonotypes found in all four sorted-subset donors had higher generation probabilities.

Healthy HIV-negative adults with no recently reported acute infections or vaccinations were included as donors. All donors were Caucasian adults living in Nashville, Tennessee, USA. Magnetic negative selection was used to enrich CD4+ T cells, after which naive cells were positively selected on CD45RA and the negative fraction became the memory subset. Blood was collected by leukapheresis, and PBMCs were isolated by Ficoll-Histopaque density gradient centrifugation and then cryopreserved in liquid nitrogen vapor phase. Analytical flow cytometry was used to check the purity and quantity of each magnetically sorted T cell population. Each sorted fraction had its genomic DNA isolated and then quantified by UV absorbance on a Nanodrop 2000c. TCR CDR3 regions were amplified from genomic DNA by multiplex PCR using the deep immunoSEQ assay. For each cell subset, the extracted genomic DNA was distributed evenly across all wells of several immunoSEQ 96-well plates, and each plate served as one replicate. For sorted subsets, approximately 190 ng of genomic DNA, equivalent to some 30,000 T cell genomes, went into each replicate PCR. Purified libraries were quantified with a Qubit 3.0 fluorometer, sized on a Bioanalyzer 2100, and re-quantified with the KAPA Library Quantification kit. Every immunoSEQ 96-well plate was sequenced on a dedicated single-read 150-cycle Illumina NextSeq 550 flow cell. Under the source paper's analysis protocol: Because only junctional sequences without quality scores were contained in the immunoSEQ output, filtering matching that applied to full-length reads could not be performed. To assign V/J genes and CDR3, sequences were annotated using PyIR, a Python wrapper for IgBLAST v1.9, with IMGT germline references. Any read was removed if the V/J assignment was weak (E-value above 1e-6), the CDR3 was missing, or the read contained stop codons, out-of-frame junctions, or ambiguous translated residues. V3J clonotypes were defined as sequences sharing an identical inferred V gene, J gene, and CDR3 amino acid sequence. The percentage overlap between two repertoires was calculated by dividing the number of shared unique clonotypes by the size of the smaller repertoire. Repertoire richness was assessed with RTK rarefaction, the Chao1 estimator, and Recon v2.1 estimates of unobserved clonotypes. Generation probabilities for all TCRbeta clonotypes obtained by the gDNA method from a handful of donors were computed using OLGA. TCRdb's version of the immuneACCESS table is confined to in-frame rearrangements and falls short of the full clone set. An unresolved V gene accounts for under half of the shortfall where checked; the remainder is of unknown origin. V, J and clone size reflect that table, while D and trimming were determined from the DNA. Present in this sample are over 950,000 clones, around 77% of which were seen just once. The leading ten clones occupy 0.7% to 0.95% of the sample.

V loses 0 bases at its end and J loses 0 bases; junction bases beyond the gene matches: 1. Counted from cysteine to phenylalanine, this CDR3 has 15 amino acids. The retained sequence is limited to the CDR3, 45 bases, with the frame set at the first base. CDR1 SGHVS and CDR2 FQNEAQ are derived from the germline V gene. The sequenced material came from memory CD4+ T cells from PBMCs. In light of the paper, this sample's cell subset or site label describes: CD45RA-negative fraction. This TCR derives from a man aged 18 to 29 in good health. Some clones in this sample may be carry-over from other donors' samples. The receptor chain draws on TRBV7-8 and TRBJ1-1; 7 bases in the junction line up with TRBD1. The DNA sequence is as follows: TGTGCCAGCAGCTTAGCAGGGGGCTTGAACACTGAAGCTTTCTTT. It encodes CASSLAGGLNTEAFF.